The present TCR beta chain was sequenced within a study of shared clonotypes between healthy human individuals. Study results and limitations: Clonotypes shared by all four donors outscored non-shared clonotypes in generation probability.

This clone was observed a single time. Its specificity is not known. The sorted-subset replicate PCRs were given around 0.2 ug DNA, which is 30,000 to 35,000 T cell genomes. Original analysis: ImmunoSEQ yielded junction-only sequences lacking quality scores, so filtering differed. Sequencing was performed with immunoSEQ multiplex PCR; in TCRdb, only in-frame clones are kept and a portion is missing. That table furnishes V, J and clone size, whereas the DNA furnished D and trimming. The sample has some 550,000 clones, roughly 97% seen once. Naive CD45RA+ and memory CD45RA-negative subsets were split from CD4+ cells. The source of this sequence is a woman aged 25 to 39 in good health. The material sequenced was naive CD4+ T cells sorted from blood. The subset: CD45RA+ positively selected.

This CDR3 reads CASSRSGTSPYEQYF. CDR3 sequence (DNA): TGTGCCAGCAGCCGATCCGGGACTTCCCCCTACGAGCAGTACTTC. This sequence joins TRBV27 and TRBJ2-7; a possible D gene is TRBD2 (6 bases). CDR1 and CDR2 from the germline V gene are MNHEY and SMNVEV (reference sequence). Trimming cost V 6 bases and J 2 bases, with 17 bases left between them. The CDR3 consists of 15 residues.